A single sample gave rise to the 18 T cell receptor beta chains below, sequenced in a study of spatial heterogeneity in lung cancer. TCRdb recomputed calls from the 5' RACE reads with MiXCR, one row per CDR3 protein. This table has around 29,000 distinct CDR3 sequences, about 10% appearing once. Time point denoted: blood at routine non-recurrence follow-up after resection. The starting material was PBMCs, obtained at follow-up. Every receptor here comes from a female donor with early-stage non-small cell lung cancer.

The V and J genes are TRBV20-1 and TRBJ2-7, with D perhaps TRBD2 (5 bases). Germline assignment: CDR1 DFQATT and CDR2 SNEGSKA (reference sequence). This CDR3 contains 13 residues. Deletions cut 3 bases from V and 3 bases from J, with 12 bases between. The CDR3 DNA reads as TGCAGTGCTAGGACTATACCCAACTACGAGCAGTACTTC. This gives the protein CSARTIPNYEQYF.

This clonotype was seen ten or more times. V and J are TRBV19 and TRBJ2-7, with 8 nucleotides matching TRBD1. Germline trimming cut 3 bases from V and 10 bases from J; bases unmatched to any gene: 11. The germline V gene has CDR1 LNHDA and CDR2 SQIVND (reference sequence). The CDR3 runs 14 residues. In nucleotides, the CDR3 is TGTGCCAGTAGTATTCCTTTGGACAGGGAAAGCCAGTACTTC. Its protein product is CASSIPLDRESQYF. The variable domain in full, with the rest retrieved from reference TRBV19 and TRBJ2-7, is DGGITQSPKYLFRKEGQNVTLSCEQNLNHDAMYWYRQDPGQGLRLIYYSQIVNDFQKGDIAEGYSVSREKKESFPLTVTSAQKNPTAFYLCASSIPLDRESQYFGPGTRLTVT.

The table lists this clonotype with many counts. The chain is built from TRBV3-1 and TRBJ2-2; TRBD1 is a possible D gene (5 bases). CDR3 size: 16 residues. Trimming left V 0 bases short and J 5 bases short, with 13 bases between. The germline CDR1 and CDR2 sequences are LGHDT and YNNKEL (reference sequence). CDR3 residues: CASSQDHGARTGELFF. In nucleotides, the CDR3 is TGTGCCAGCAGCCAAGATCATGGGGCACGTACCGGGGAGCTGTTTTTT.

The chain links TRBV25-1 to TRBJ2-2, with 10 positions matching TRBD1. The V gene's germline CDR1 is MGHDK and CDR2 SYGVNS. The CDR3 length is 15 residues. V shed 2 bases, J shed 7 bases, and the junction held 4 bases outside the gene matches. The CDR3 here is CASSEDRGRSGELFF. The CDR3 bases are TGTGCCAGCAGTGAAGACAGGGGGCGTAGCGGGGAGCTGTTTTTT.

V gene TRBV28 combines with J gene TRBJ2-7, with a weak D call TRBD1 (6 bases). Deletions cut 1 base from V and 6 bases from J, with 10 bases between. The V gene's germline CDR1 is MDHEN and CDR2 SYDVKM. The CDR3 length is 13 residues. The CDR3 coding sequence is TGTGCCAGCAGTTTATTGGGGGCTTCCGAGCAGTACTTC. It is translated as CASSLLGASEQYF.

This clonotype was found a few times. The chain has TRBV6-6 and TRBJ2-5; no clear D gene. Deletions cut 1 base from V and 5 bases from J, with 11 bases between. Germline CDR1 and CDR2: MNHNY and SVGAGI (reference sequence). The CDR3 is 14 amino acids. This CDR3 reads CASSYYSGPETQYF. Written as DNA, the CDR3 is TGTGCCAGCAGTTACTACTCCGGACCGGAGACCCAGTACTTC.

This chain connects TRBV19 to TRBJ2-3; 10 bases are shared with TRBD2. The V segment lost 3 bases and the J segment 6 bases; nucleotides outside the gene matches: 6. This CDR3 comprises 15 residues. Germline V gives CDR1 LNHDA, CDR2 SQIVND (reference sequence). CDR3 nucleotide sequence: TGTGCCAGTAGTATGGGAGCGGGGGGGCCTGATACGCAGTATTTT. Protein: CASSMGAGGPDTQYF.

This clonotype was seen repeatedly, ten times or more. The rearrangement joins TRBV12-3 or TRBV12-4 to TRBJ1-6; possibly TRBD1 for D (6 bases). CDR3 size: 14 residues. V was shortened by 2 bases and J by 10 bases, with 12 bases between the two germline ends. CDR3 residues: CASSLKQGGSPLHF. In DNA form, the CDR3 reads TGTGCCAGCAGTTTAAAACAGGGCGGATCACCCCTCCACTTT.

This clonotype was seen many times. This chain joins TRBV12-5 and TRBJ1-1; 11 nucleotides agree with TRBD1. The CDR3 loop spans 15 amino acids. V was pared by 3 bases and J by 5 bases, with 5 bases of the junction left unmatched. CDR1 LGHNT and CDR2 FRNRAP come from the germline V gene. Here the CDR3 DNA reads TGTGCTAGTGGTTTATGGACAGGGGGCGAGACTGAAGCTTTCTTT. This encodes CASGLWTGGETEAFF.

This clonotype was seen ten or more times. The genes are TRBV7-2 and TRBJ2-2; D ambiguous. The CDR3 spans 13 residues. The V gene lost 5 bases and the J gene lost 7 bases, with 11 bases spanning the gap. CDR1 and CDR2 from the germline V gene are SGHTA and FQGNSA. This CDR3 is CASSPPGLGELFF. CDR3 nucleotide sequence: TGTGCCAGCAGCCCCCCTGGCCTCGGGGAGCTGTTTTTT.

There are many counts of this clonotype. J is TRBJ1-3 and V is TRBV5-1; 7 bases align to TRBD1. This CDR3 has 14 residues. Germline V gene lookup returns CDR1 SGHRS and CDR2 YFSETQ. Losses at the gene ends were 4 bases for V and 4 bases for J; bases not matched to a gene: 5. CDR3 coding DNA: TGCGCCAGCAGCCCGGACAGGACAGGAAACACCATATATTTT. The encoded protein is CASSPDRTGNTIYF.

This clonotype was detected a few times. The chain employs TRBV5-6 and TRBJ2-7; possible D gene TRBD1, 6 bases. CDR1 and CDR2 (germline): SGHDT, YYEEEE. This CDR3 comprises 13 residues. V was shortened by 4 bases and J by 1 base, with 9 bases between the two germline ends. The chain's CDR3 is CASSDGQSYEQYF. CDR3 DNA sequence: TGTGCCAGCAGCGATGGACAGTCCTACGAGCAGTACTTC.

The sample holds a few counts of this clonotype. The chain recombines TRBV6-2 or TRBV6-3 with TRBJ2-2, with D possibly matching TRBD2 (5 bases). Trimming took off 6 bases at V and 4 bases at J, with 12 bases between the two ends. The germline V gene has CDR1 MNHEY and CDR2 SVGEGT. This CDR3 region has 14 residues. The CDR3 reads CASRVGVGTGELFF. CDR3 in DNA: TGTGCCAGCAGAGTCGGGGTCGGCACCGGGGAGCTGTTTTTT.

This clonotype has a handful of counts. The V call is TRBV7-2, the J call TRBJ2-1, with D perhaps TRBD2 (6 bases). V lost 1 base and J lost 5, with 15 bases in between. Germline V gene sequence: CDR1 SGHTA, CDR2 FQGNSA. The CDR3 extends over 16 amino acids. CDR3 DNA sequence: TGTGCCAGCAGCTTAGATTCTACTAGCCGGCACAATGAGCAGTTCTTC. It is translated as CASSLDSTSRHNEQFF.

This clonotype was detected many times. This chain joins TRBV5-5 and TRBJ2-3; a weak D match, TRBD2 (5 bases). Per the germline V gene, CDR1 is SGHKS and CDR2 is YYEKEE (reference sequence). The CDR3 sequence is 13 residues long. Trimming shortened V by 4 bases and J by 2 bases, and 8 bases separated the two germline ends. Here the CDR3 reads CASSTGVTDTQYF. The CDR3 nucleotides read TGTGCCAGCAGCACCGGGGTCACAGATACGCAGTATTTT.

V gene TRBV20-1 combines with J gene TRBJ2-7; D not resolved. V lost 0 bases, J lost 0 bases, and 15 bases lay in between. From germline, CDR1 is DFQATT and CDR2 SNEGSKA (reference sequence). This CDR3 comprises 16 residues. The CDR3 nucleotides are TGCAGTGCTAGAGATCAGGCAGATATAAGCTCCTACGAGCAGTACTTC. As protein: CSARDQADISSYEQYF.

This clonotype showed up many times. This sequence joins TRBV6-5 and TRBJ1-6, with TRBD1 matching over 9 bases. CDR1 and CDR2 (germline): MNHEY, SVGAGI. The junction had 4 bases not matched to a gene; V was cut back by 0 bases and J by 7 bases. There are 16 residues in the CDR3. The chain's CDR3 is CASSYSSGTGNSPLHF. The CDR3 DNA sequence: TGTGCCAGCAGTTACTCATCCGGGACAGGGAATTCACCCCTCCACTTT.

This clonotype occurred many times. The CDR3 is CASSNDVGGGAYNEQFF. The CDR3 DNA reads TGTGCCAGCAGCAACGATGTGGGCGGGGGGGCCTACAATGAGCAGTTCTTC. The chain has TRBV7-2 and TRBJ2-1; 9 bases align to TRBD2. CDR3 length: 17 residues. Germline CDR1 and CDR2: SGHTA and FQGNSA. Trimming cost V 5 bases and J 2 bases; bases outside gene matches: 10.